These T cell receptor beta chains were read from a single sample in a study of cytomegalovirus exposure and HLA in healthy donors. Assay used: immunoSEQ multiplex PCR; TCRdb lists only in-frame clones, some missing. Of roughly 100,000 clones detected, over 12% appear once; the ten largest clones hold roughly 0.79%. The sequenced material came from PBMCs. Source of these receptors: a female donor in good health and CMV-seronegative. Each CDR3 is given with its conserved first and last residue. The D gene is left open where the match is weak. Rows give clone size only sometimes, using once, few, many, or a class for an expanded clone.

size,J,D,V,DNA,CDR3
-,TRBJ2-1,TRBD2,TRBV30,TGTGCCTGGAGTGCTAGCGGGAGAAATGAGCAGTTCTTC,CAWSASGRNEQFF
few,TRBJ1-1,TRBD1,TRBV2,TGTGCCAGCACTGCAACAGGGGGCTGGACTGAAGCTTTCTTT,CASTATGGWTEAFF
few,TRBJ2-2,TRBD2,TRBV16,TGTGCCAGCAGCCAAAGGAGCGGGATCAACACCGGGGAGCTGTTTTTT,CASSQRSGINTGELFF
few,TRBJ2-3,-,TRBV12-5,TGTGCTAGTGGTTTGGGTGGGACAAAAAGCACAGATACGCAGTATTTT,CASGLGGTKSTDTQYF
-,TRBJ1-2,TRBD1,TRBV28,TGTGCCAGCAGCCACCGGGACAGGGTGGTTGGCTACACCTTC,CASSHRDRVVGYTF
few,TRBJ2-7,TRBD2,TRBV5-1,TGCGCCAGCAGCTTGGACGGACTAGCGGGAGCCTGGGAGCAGTACTTC,CASSLDGLAGAWEQYF
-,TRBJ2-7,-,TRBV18,TGTGCCAGCTCACCTACTTTTTACGGCGAGCAGTACTTC,CASSPTFYGEQYF
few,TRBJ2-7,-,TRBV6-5,TGTGCCAGCAGTTACCAACAGGAGTTACCCTACGAGCAGTACTTC,CASSYQQELPYEQYF
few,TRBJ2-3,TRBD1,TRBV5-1,TGCGCCAGCAGGGGGACAGGGGGGTCAATCACCACAGATACGCAGTATTTT,CASRGTGGSITTDTQYF
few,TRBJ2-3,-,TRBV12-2,TGTGCAAGTCGCCCCGGACACGGGAGGGGCACTTTAGATACGCAGTATTTT,CASRPGHGRGTLDTQYF
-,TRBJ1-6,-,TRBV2,TGTGCCAGCAGTGGGACAGTAAATAATTCACCCCTCCACTTT,CASSGTVNNSPLHF
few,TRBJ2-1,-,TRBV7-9,TGTGCCAGCAGTACCGGGACACTCCCTGATGAGCAGTTCTTC,CASSTGTLPDEQFF
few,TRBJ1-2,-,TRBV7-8,TGTGCCAGCAGCTTAGAATACGGGAACGGCTACACCTTC,CASSLEYGNGYTF
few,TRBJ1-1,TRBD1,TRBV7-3,TGTGCCAGCAGCGCGACAGGGCTGGCGGACACTGAAGCTTTCTTT,CASSATGLADTEAFF
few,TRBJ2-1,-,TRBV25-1,TGTGCCAGCAGTGAATTACTAGGTTTGCGAGATGAGCAGTTCTTC,CASSELLGLRDEQFF
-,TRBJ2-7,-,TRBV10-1,TGCGCCAGCGTCCCGACCTGCAAGAACAGGGTATATGAGCAGTACTTC,CASVPTCKNRVYEQYF
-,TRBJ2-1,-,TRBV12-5,TGTGCTAGTGGTTTGGTAACTGGAGCCGTCAGGGGCCATGAGCAGTTCTTC,CASGLVTGAVRGHEQFF
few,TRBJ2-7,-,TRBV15,TGTGCCACCAGCAGAGCAGGGTACGAGCAGTACTTC,CATSRAGYEQYF
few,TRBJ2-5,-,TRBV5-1,TGCGCCAGCAGCTCAGGGTCAGAGGCAGAGACCCAGTACTTC,CASSSGSEAETQYF
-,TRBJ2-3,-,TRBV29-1,TGCAGCGTGGGGACAAGGGGCACAGATACGCAGTATTTT,CSVGTRGTDTQYF
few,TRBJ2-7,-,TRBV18,TGTGCCAGCTCACCACTCCAGGGCTCCTACGAGCAGTACTTC,CASSPLQGSYEQYF
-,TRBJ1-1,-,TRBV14,TGTGCCAGCAGCCAACAGGCCATGAGGAACACTGAAGCTTTCTTT,CASSQQAMRNTEAFF
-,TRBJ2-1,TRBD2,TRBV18,TGTGCCAGCTCACCCCTAGCGGGGGTTACCTACAATGAGCAGTTCTTC,CASSPLAGVTYNEQFF
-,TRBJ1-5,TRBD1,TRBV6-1,TGTGCCAGCACCGTGGACAGGGGCAATCAGCCCCAGCATTTT,CASTVDRGNQPQHF
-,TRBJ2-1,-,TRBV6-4,TGTGCCAGCAGTGAATCTGGCGGGGGCCATGAGCAGTTCTTC,CASSESGGGHEQFF
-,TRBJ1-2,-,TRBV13,TGTGCCAGCAGCGGCGGGTACTATGGCTACACCTTC,CASSGGYYGYTF
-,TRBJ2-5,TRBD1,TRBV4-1,TGCGCCAGCAGCCAAGGACAGGGGGAGACCCAGTACTTC,CASSQGQGETQYF
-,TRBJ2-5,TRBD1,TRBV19,TGTGCCAGGGCCGGGACAGGGGGCGAAGAGACCCAGTACTTC,CARAGTGGEETQYF
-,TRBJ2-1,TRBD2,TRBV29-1,TGCAGCGTTGAACCGGGGGGGCGCAATGAGCAGTTCTTC,CSVEPGGRNEQFF
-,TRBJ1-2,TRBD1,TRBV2,TGTGCCAGCAGTGGGGACAGCTACTATGGCTACACCTTC,CASSGDSYYGYTF
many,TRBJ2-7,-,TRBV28,TGTGCCAGCAGTACCTACAGGGGACTTTACGAGCAGTACTTC,CASSTYRGLYEQYF
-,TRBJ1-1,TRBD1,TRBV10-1,TGCGCCAGCCATACAGGGGTGAACACTGAAGCTTTCTTT,CASHTGVNTEAFF
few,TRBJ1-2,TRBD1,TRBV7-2,TGTGCCAGCAGCTCCGGACAGGCCGTCTATGGCTACACCTTC,CASSSGQAVYGYTF
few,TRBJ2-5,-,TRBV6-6,TGTGCCAGCAGTTACTCGTCATACCAAGAGACCCAGTACTTC,CASSYSSYQETQYF
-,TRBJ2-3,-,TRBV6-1,TGTGCCAGCAGAGAAACCGTAAAAACTAGAGATACGCAGTATTTT,CASRETVKTRDTQYF
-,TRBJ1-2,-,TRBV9,TGTGCCAGCAGCGTAGATTCCAACTATGGCTACACGTTC,CASSVDSNYGYTF
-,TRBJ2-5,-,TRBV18,TGTGCCAGCTCACCCCAGGATCTGTGGGAGACCCAGTACTTC,CASSPQDLWETQYF
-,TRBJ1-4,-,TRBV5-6,TGTGCCAGCAGCTTCGGGGGGGAAAAACTGTTTTTT,CASSFGGEKLFF
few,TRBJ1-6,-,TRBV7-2,TGTGCCAGCAGCTTAAGTGGGGGCTCCTTTCCACTCCGCCGCTTT,CASSLSGGSFPLRRF
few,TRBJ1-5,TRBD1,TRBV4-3,TGCGCCAGCAGCCAAGAGACAGGGACTCAGCCCCAGCATTTT,CASSQETGTQPQHF
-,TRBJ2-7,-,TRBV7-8,TGTGCCAGCAGCTCAACGGGTGGGGGAGGATCCTACGAGCAGTACTTC,CASSSTGGGGSYEQYF
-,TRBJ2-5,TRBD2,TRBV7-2,TGTGCCAGCAGGCGGGGGAAGGGAGAGACCCAGTACTTC,CASRRGKGETQYF